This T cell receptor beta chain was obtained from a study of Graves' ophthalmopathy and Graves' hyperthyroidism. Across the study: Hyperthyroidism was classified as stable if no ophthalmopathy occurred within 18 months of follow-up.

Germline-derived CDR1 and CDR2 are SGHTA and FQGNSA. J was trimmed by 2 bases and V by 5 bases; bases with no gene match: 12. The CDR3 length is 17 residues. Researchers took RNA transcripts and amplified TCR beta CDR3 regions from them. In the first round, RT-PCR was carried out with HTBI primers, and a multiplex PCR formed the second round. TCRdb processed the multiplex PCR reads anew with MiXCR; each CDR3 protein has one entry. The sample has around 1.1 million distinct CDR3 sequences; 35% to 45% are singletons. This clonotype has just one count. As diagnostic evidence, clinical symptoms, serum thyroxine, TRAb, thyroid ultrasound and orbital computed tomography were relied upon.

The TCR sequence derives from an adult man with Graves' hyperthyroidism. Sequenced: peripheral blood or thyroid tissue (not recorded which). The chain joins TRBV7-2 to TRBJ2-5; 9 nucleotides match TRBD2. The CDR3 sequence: CASSLDQTSGGQETQYF. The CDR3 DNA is TGTGCCAGCAGCCTAGACCAGACTAGCGGAGGACAAGAGACCCAGTACTTC.